This T cell receptor beta chain was captured by sequencing in a study of shared clonotypes between healthy human individuals. Findings and caveats of the study: Rarefaction revealed incomplete sorted-subset sequencing despite large depth. Memory subsets generally showed smaller estimated richness than naive subsets did.

The assay was immunoSEQ multiplex PCR, and TCRdb's table has in-frame clones only and misses some. The table includes about 700,000 clones, about 91% detected once. As defined, naive CD8 cells were CD45RO-negative and positively selected for CCR7, with terminally differentiated effector memory CD45RA+ cells excluded. Remarks on this clone: Its target is not known.

Germline V lookup: CDR1 MDHEN, CDR2 SYDVKM. The CDR3 runs to 12 residues. The germline V and J ends were trimmed by 11 bases and 4 bases, with 14 bases remaining between them. This TCR derives from a man in his thirties or forties in good health. Sequencing was done on a sample of naive CD8+ T cells sorted from blood. J is TRBJ1-1 and V is TRBV28; D unclear. CDR3 in DNA: TGTGCCGCGTACCTAATACCCACTGAAGCTTTCTTT. Its protein is CAAYLIPTEAFF.